Following are 32 T cell receptor beta chains from one sample sequenced in a study of blood T cell repertoires in COVID-19. This table comes from immunoSEQ multiplex PCR, and its TCRdb copy is limited to in-frame clones, with some not included. The sample shows 70,000 or so clones, about 85% of them seen only once. Sequences were obtained from peripheral blood. Receptors were obtained from a man aged 50 or older with COVID-19, enrolled during active disease.

The DNA for the CDR3 is TGTGCCAGCAGCCTCCTTGGAGGCTACAATGAGCAGTTCTTC. This sequence encodes CASSLLGGYNEQFF. This chain joins TRBV11-3 and TRBJ2-1; D might be TRBD2 (5 bases). CDR3 length: 14 residues. V shed 5 bases and J shed 3 bases, with 11 bases lying between them. Germline V gene lookup returns CDR1 SGHNT and CDR2 YENEEA.

This clone occurred once. The genes are TRBV5-1 and TRBJ2-5, with D possibly matching TRBD2 (6 bases). This CDR3 contains 15 residues. Germline-derived CDR1 and CDR2 are SGHRS and YFSETQ. Trimming shortened V by 4 bases and J by 5 bases, and 18 bases separated the two germline ends. The chain's CDR3 is CASSRQSGVGETQYF. In DNA form, the CDR3 reads TGCGCCAGCAGCCGACAGTCGGGAGTAGGGGAGACCCAGTACTTC. The full variable domain, completed using reference TRBV5-1 and TRBJ2-5, is KAGVTQTPRYLIKTRGQQVTLSCSPISGHRSVSWYQQTPGQGLQFLFEYFSETQRNKGNFPGRFSGRQFSNSRSEMNVSTLELGDSALYLCASSRQSGVGETQYFGPGTRLLVL.

The V call is TRBV6-5, the J call TRBJ1-5, with D possibly matching TRBD1 (6 bases). V was trimmed by 10 bases and J by 2 bases, leaving 15 bases between them. The CDR3 contains 14 residues. The germline CDR1 and CDR2 sequences are MNHEY and SVGAGI. DNA for the CDR3: TGTGCCACCGAGGACCGACAGGGCAATCAGCCCCAGCATTTT. Amino acids: CATEDRQGNQPQHF.

This clone was seen a handful of times. Other DNA sequences in this sample translate to the same CDR3. V usage is TRBV9 and J usage is TRBJ1-3; D call uncertain. V lost 0 bases, J lost 0 bases, and 4 bases lay in between. The germline V gene encodes CDR1 SGDLS and CDR2 YYNGEE. This CDR3 is 14 amino acids long. The CDR3 nucleotides are TGTGCCAGCAGCGTAGGGAGCTCTGGAAACACCATATATTTT. Its protein is CASSVGSSGNTIYF.

The chain links TRBV5-1 to TRBJ1-1, with D maybe TRBD1 (5 bases). The CDR3 is 13 amino acids. In germline, CDR1 is SGHRS, CDR2 YFSETQ. Trimming took 7 bases from V and 2 from J, leaving 12 bases between them. CDR3 protein: CASQRGINTEAFF. CDR3 nucleotides: TGCGCCAGCCAAAGGGGCATCAACACTGAAGCTTTCTTT.

The table lists this clone with a few counts. The rearrangement uses TRBV7-9 and TRBJ1-6; D is unclear. V was clipped by 5 bases and J by 4 bases, with 9 bases between them. Germline CDR1 and CDR2: SEHNR and FQNEAQ (reference sequence). The CDR3 is 14 amino acids. CDR3 nucleotides: TGTGCCAGCAGCCAACTCGCTTATAATTCACCCCTCCACTTT. It specifies CASSQLAYNSPLHF.

The V gene is TRBV3-1 (or the pseudogene TRBV3-2), the J gene TRBJ1-5; 10 bases agree with TRBD1. CDR3 length: 17 residues. Germline lookup yields CDR1 LGHDT and CDR2 YNNKEL (reference sequence). The V segment lost 0 bases and the J segment 4 bases; nucleotides outside the gene matches: 6. Here the CDR3 DNA reads TGTGCCAGCAGCCAAGATCGGGGGGGACAGGGGAATCAGCCCCAGCATTTT. Translating it yields CASSQDRGGQGNQPQHF.

The chain uses TRBV3-1 (or the pseudogene TRBV3-2) and TRBJ2-7; tentatively, D is TRBD1 (6 bases). This CDR3 region has 14 residues. The germline V gene encodes CDR1 LGHDT and CDR2 YNNKEL (reference sequence). Between the trimmed V and J ends, which lost 4 bases and 3 bases, there was a span of 13 bases. The CDR3 sequence is CASSPFRDNYEQYF. The CDR3 region has the DNA TGTGCCAGCAGCCCTTTCCGGGACAACTACGAGCAGTACTTC.

The chain has TRBV6-1 and TRBJ1-4, with D possibly TRBD1 on 5 matching bases. There are 14 residues in the CDR3. The V end was cut by 1 base, the J end by 8 bases, with 11 bases between. CDR1 and CDR2 from the germline V gene are MNHNS and SASEGT. CDR3: CASSEDQGREKLFF. The CDR3 region has the DNA TGTGCCAGCAGTGAAGACCAGGGTAGGGAAAAACTGTTTTTT.

CDR3 amino acids: CASSTGQGVSAEAFF. Here the CDR3 DNA reads TGTGCCAGCAGTACGGGACAGGGGGTTTCTGCTGAAGCTTTCTTT. V gene TRBV6-4 combines with J gene TRBJ1-1; 11 bases line up with TRBD1. The CDR3 contains 15 residues. Trimming cost V 5 bases and J 6 bases; bases outside gene matches: 8. Germline V gives CDR1 MRHNA, CDR2 SNTAGT.

The chain combines TRBV6-4 with TRBJ2-3; the D gene is possibly TRBD1 (6 bases). The CDR3 spans 15 residues. Germline lookup yields CDR1 MRHNA and CDR2 SNTAGT. V lost 0 bases to trimming and J lost 6 bases, with 13 bases between them. The CDR3 coding sequence is TGTGCCAGCAGTGACTCGGGAAAGGGGGTGGATACGCAGTATTTT. This codes for CASSDSGKGVDTQYF.

The genes are TRBV5-1 and TRBJ2-7; TRBD1 aligns across 7 bases. Germline V gene lookup returns CDR1 SGHRS and CDR2 YFSETQ. Losses at the gene ends were 4 bases for V and 5 bases for J; bases not matched to a gene: 12. This CDR3 contains 15 residues. In DNA, the CDR3 is TGCGCCAGCAGCGTGGCAAGGACAGGTAGCGACGAGCAGTACTTC. Its translation is CASSVARTGSDEQYF.

The rearrangement links TRBV7-6 to TRBJ2-7; 10 bases agree with TRBD1. The CDR3 is made up of 15 amino acids. V dropped 5 bases and J dropped 6; count of bases not matched to a gene: 10. Germline V gene lookup returns CDR1 SGHVS and CDR2 FNYEAQ. The CDR3 nucleotides are TGTGCCAGCAGCATGACTGGGACAGGGGTTGGCGAGCAGTACTTC. Translation gives CASSMTGTGVGEQYF.

The genes are TRBV7-2 and TRBJ2-1, with TRBD1 matching over 10 bases. Germline lookup yields CDR1 SGHTA and CDR2 FQGNSA. V was clipped by 6 bases and J by 2 bases; unmatched bases: 4. This CDR3 has 15 residues. The CDR3 is CASRTGTGAYNEQFF. CDR3 bases: TGTGCCAGCAGGACCGGGACAGGGGCCTACAATGAGCAGTTCTTC.

J is TRBJ1-2 and V is TRBV14; unclear D gene. Trimming shortened V by 0 bases and J by 4 bases, and 12 bases separated the two germline ends. Germline V gene data show CDR1 as SGHDN and CDR2 as FVKESK. The CDR3 totals 15 residues. The DNA of the CDR3 is TGTGCCAGCAGCCAAGAGGGAGGACTGGGCTATGGCTACACCTTC. This encodes CASSQEGGLGYGYTF.

This clone appeared a few times. V usage is TRBV30 and J usage is TRBJ2-7; 9 positions agree with TRBD1. V was clipped by 3 bases and J by 2 bases; unmatched bases: 5. Germline V CDR1 and CDR2: GTSNPN, SVGIG (reference sequence). The CDR3 extends over 14 amino acids. The CDR3 coding sequence is TGTGCCTGGAGGGCGACAGGGGGACCCTACGAGCAGTACTTC. It translates to CAWRATGGPYEQYF.

In DNA form, the CDR3 reads TGTGCCAGCAGCTTGGGGTTGGGAGGGCTGACACAAGAGACCCAGTACTTC. Translated: CASSLGLGGLTQETQYF. J is TRBJ2-5 and V is TRBV7-9, with TRBD2 matching 7 bases. There are 17 residues in the CDR3. The V segment lost 3 bases and the J segment 2 bases; nucleotides outside the gene matches: 12. CDR1 is SEHNR and CDR2 is FQNEAQ in the germline V gene (reference sequence).

The chain recombines TRBV7-8 with TRBJ1-6, with 9 bases aligning to TRBD1. The V segment lost 5 bases and the J segment 8 bases; nucleotides outside the gene matches: 10. The germline gives CDR1 SGHVS, CDR2 FQNEAQ. The CDR3 spans 16 residues. The CDR3 is CASSLRTGTGYSPLHF. The CDR3 nucleotides read TGTGCCAGCAGCCTCAGAACCGGGACAGGGTATTCACCCCTCCACTTT.

This chain joins TRBV29-1 and TRBJ1-2; the match to TRBD1 covers 8 bases. With V trimmed by 7 bases and J by 6 bases, 7 bases remained unmatched. From germline, CDR1 is SQVTM and CDR2 ANQGSEA. There are 12 residues in the CDR3. The CDR3 sequence: CSGTDREDGYTF. In DNA, the CDR3 is TGCAGCGGCACGGACAGGGAAGATGGCTACACCTTC.

V usage is TRBV2 and J usage is TRBJ1-1; perhaps TRBD1 as D (6 bases). The V gene lost 4 bases and the J gene lost 2 bases, with 8 bases spanning the gap. This CDR3 is built from 13 residues. Germline assignment: CDR1 SNHLY and CDR2 FYNNEI. The CDR3 is CASSGQANTEAFF. The CDR3 DNA sequence: TGTGCCAGCAGTGGACAGGCAAACACTGAAGCTTTCTTT.

The V and J genes are TRBV7-8 and TRBJ2-2; 8 bases align to TRBD2. The CDR3 spans 16 residues. Trimming took 1 base from V and 6 from J; bases not matched to a gene: 7. Germline V lookup: CDR1 SGHVS, CDR2 FQNEAQ. For the CDR3, the DNA is TGTGCCAGCAGCTTAGGGCGAGCGGGAGTCCCCGGGGAGCTGTTTTTT. Translation: CASSLGRAGVPGELFF.

Here the CDR3 reads CASTNQGEQFF. In DNA, the CDR3 is TGTGCCAGCACTAATCAGGGCGAGCAGTTCTTC. The chain has TRBV5-6 and TRBJ2-1; D may be TRBD1 (5 bases). The germline V gene has CDR1 SGHDT and CDR2 YYEEEE. The CDR3 is 11 residues long. V was clipped by 6 bases and J by 10 bases, with 11 bases between them.

The V and J genes are TRBV29-1 and TRBJ1-1; 8 nucleotides agree with TRBD1. With 5 bases clipped from V and 1 base from J, the junction kept 6 bases outside the gene matches. Germline V gives CDR1 SQVTM, CDR2 ANQGSEA. CDR3 length: 14 residues. The CDR3 sequence: CSVYVGQGNTEAFF. Written as DNA, the CDR3 is TGCAGCGTTTACGTAGGACAGGGGAACACTGAAGCTTTCTTT.

The chain recombines TRBV18 with TRBJ1-1; D perhaps matches TRBD1 (5 bases). The CDR3 has 15 amino acids. Germline V gives CDR1 KGHSH, CDR2 LQKENI. Trimming left V 0 bases short and J 0 bases short, with 8 bases between. CDR3 residues: CASSPPTGLNTEAFF. Written as DNA, the CDR3 is TGTGCCAGCTCACCACCCACAGGTCTGAACACTGAAGCTTTCTTT.

J is TRBJ2-3 and V is TRBV25-1, with 12 nucleotides matching TRBD2. V gave up 3 bases and J gave up 4 bases; unmatched junction bases: 5. The CDR3 spans 16 residues. The germline V gene encodes CDR1 MGHDK and CDR2 SYGVNS. The CDR3 spells CASSDLTSGGADTQYF. The CDR3 DNA follows: TGTGCCAGCAGTGACCTGACTAGCGGGGGAGCAGATACGCAGTATTTT.

By its share, this clone is medium-sized (0.01 to 0.1%). The chain uses TRBV19 and TRBJ1-1; 7 bases match TRBD1. In germline, CDR1 is LNHDA, CDR2 SQIVND (reference sequence). Trimming removed 5 bases from V and 1 base from J; junction bases left unmatched: 10. The CDR3 consists of 16 residues. The CDR3 nucleotides are TGTGCCAGTAGTCCACAGCTGGACAGGTGGAACACTGAAGCTTTCTTT. Translating gives CASSPQLDRWNTEAFF.

This chain joins TRBV4-1 and TRBJ1-4, with TRBD1 matching 8 bases. With V trimmed by 1 base and J by 0 bases, 7 bases remained unmatched. The V gene's germline CDR1 is MGHRA and CDR2 YSYEKL. This CDR3 spans 18 amino acids. The CDR3 sequence: CASSQGLGTGATNEKLFF. CDR3 nucleotide sequence: TGCGCCAGCAGCCAAGGCCTCGGGACAGGAGCAACTAATGAAAAACTGTTTTTT.

The chain links TRBV3-1 (or the pseudogene TRBV3-2) to TRBJ1-6; D uncertain. The germline CDR1 and CDR2 sequences are LGHDT and YNNKEL (reference sequence). The CDR3 is made up of 15 amino acids. V lost 1 base to trimming and J lost 9 bases, with 13 bases between them. This CDR3 is CASSQVGVRSSPLHF. CDR3 nucleotide sequence: TGTGCCAGCAGCCAAGTAGGAGTCCGGAGTTCACCCCTCCACTTT.

This clone was recorded many times. The rearrangement joins TRBV3-1 (or the pseudogene TRBV3-2) to TRBJ1-2; D possibly corresponds to TRBD1 (5 bases). Germline CDR1 is LGHDT and CDR2 is YNNKEL (reference sequence). Trimming pared 3 bases from V and 4 bases from J, leaving 12 bases between. The CDR3 consists of 14 residues. The CDR3 bases are TGTGCCAGCAGCCAGCAGGGACTAGGCTATGGCTACACCTTC. This translates into CASSQQGLGYGYTF.

The V gene is TRBV27, the J gene TRBJ1-5; D is ambiguous. The CDR3 extends over 14 amino acids. V was cut by 4 bases and J by 2 bases, with 9 bases left in between. Germline lookup yields CDR1 MNHEY and CDR2 SMNVEV (reference sequence). CDR3 protein: CASSSVIGNQPQHF. CDR3 DNA sequence: TGTGCCAGCAGTTCGGTAATCGGCAATCAGCCCCAGCATTTT.

The chain employs TRBV27 and TRBJ2-1, with 12 bases lining up with TRBD2. CDR3 length: 16 residues. V dropped 1 base and J dropped 8; count of bases not matched to a gene: 6. The germline CDR1 and CDR2 sequences are MNHEY and SMNVEV (reference sequence). CDR3 in DNA: TGTGCCAGCAGTTTATACCCGGCTAGCGGGAGGGATGAGCAGTTCTTC. Protein product: CASSLYPASGRDEQFF.

CDR3 in DNA: TGTGCCAGTAGTAAACAGGCCACCTACGAGCAGTACTTC. Protein: CASSKQATYEQYF. V is TRBV19 and J is TRBJ2-7; tentatively, D is TRBD1 (5 bases). The CDR3 sequence is 13 residues long. The germline gives CDR1 LNHDA, CDR2 SQIVND (reference sequence). Trimming took off 4 bases at V and 2 bases at J, with 9 bases between the two ends.